This is a list of T cell receptor beta chains from one sample in a study of identical twins. Each CDR3 protein gets one entry after TCRdb re-called the 5' RACE reads with MiXCR. This table holds approximately 1.8 million distinct CDR3 sequences, less than 40% found once. Sequencing was done on a sample of cord blood. All receptors derive from a newborn girl in good health. Both conserved end residues are part of each CDR3. D genes are given only for firm matches. A row's size may be missing; if present it is once, few, many or a size class.

d_call j_call v_call clone_size cdr3_nt cdr3_aa
NA TRBJ2-7 TRBV29-1 NA TGCAGCGTTGAGTCTGGTAGCCCCGAGCAGTACTTC CSVESGSPEQYF
NA TRBJ2-1 TRBV10-3 NA TGTGCCATCAGTAAACAGGGAAATGAGCAGTTCTTC CAISKQGNEQFF
TRBD1 TRBJ2-7 TRBV7-9 NA TGTGCCAACAGCTTGTACAGGACAGGGGGCTACGAGCAGTACTTC CANSLYRTGGYEQYF
NA TRBJ2-7 TRBV6-2/TRBV6-3 NA TGTGCCAGCAGTTACGCCACAGGGAATCCCTACGAGCAGTACTTC CASSYATGNPYEQYF
TRBD1 TRBJ2-3 TRBV15 NA TGTGCCACGGGACAGGCCTACACAGATACGCAGTATTTT CATGQAYTDTQYF
NA TRBJ2-4 TRBV7-2 few TGTGCCAGCAGCCGCGACAGGAGTGAGAACATTCAGTACTTC CASSRDRSENIQYF
NA TRBJ2-5 TRBV10-3 few TGTGCCATCAGGAGACAGGAACAAGAGACCCAGTACTTC CAIRRQEQETQYF
NA TRBJ2-5 TRBV7-7 many TGTGCTAGCAGCTTAGTTATAGGGGAGACCCAGTACTTC CASSLVIGETQYF
TRBD2 TRBJ2-1 TRBV5-1 few TGCGCCAGCAGCTTGAGAGGGGGACTAGAATACAATGAGCAGTTCTTC CASSLRGGLEYNEQFF
TRBD2 TRBJ2-3 TRBV15 few TGTGCCACCAGCAGACTAGCGGGGGGCCTCACAGATACGCAGTATTTT CATSRLAGGLTDTQYF
TRBD2 TRBJ2-1 TRBV20-1 NA TGCAGTGCTAGAGAACCTAGCGGGAGGTCCTACAATGAGCAGTTCTTC CSAREPSGRSYNEQFF
TRBD2 TRBJ2-7 TRBV25-1 NA TGTGCCAGCAGTGCACAGGGACTAGCGGGTAGCGAGCAGTACTTC CASSAQGLAGSEQYF
TRBD2 TRBJ2-7 TRBV12-3/TRBV12-4 NA TGTGCCAGCAGTTGGGGACTAGACCGCGAGCAGTACTTC CASSWGLDREQYF
NA TRBJ2-1 TRBV6-1 few TGTGCCAGCATCGATGATCCGAGCGGCTTCTACAATGAGCAGTTCTTC CASIDDPSGFYNEQFF
TRBD2 TRBJ2-1 TRBV11-2 few TGTGCCAGCAGGCTTAGACTAGCTCCAACCGGGACTAGCGACCTGAGCTCCTACAATGAGCAGTTCTTC CASRLRLAPTGTSDLSSYNEQFF
TRBD1 TRBJ2-1 TRBV6-5 many TGTGCCAGCATGACAGGACAGGGTTCGGGCAATGAGCAGTTCTTC CASMTGQGSGNEQFF
TRBD2 TRBJ2-6 TRBV6-6 few TGTGCCAGCAGTTACTCGTCGGGAGGTGGGGCCAACGTCCTGACTTTC CASSYSSGGGANVLTF
NA TRBJ1-3 TRBV11-2 NA TGTGCCAGCAGCTTCCTCGACTTAGCTGGAAACACCATATATTTT CASSFLDLAGNTIYF
NA TRBJ2-7 TRBV6-2/TRBV6-3 many TGTGCCAGCAGTTATTCCCTCGAGCAGTACTTC CASSYSLEQYF
NA TRBJ2-1 TRBV6-1 few TGTGCCAGCAGTGAAAAGTACTCCGGGAGCTGGGGAAATGAGCAGTTCTTC CASSEKYSGSWGNEQFF
NA TRBJ1-1 TRBV10-3 few TGTGCCATCAGCCAACAGGAAATCAACACTGAAGCTTTCTTT CAISQQEINTEAFF
NA TRBJ1-2 TRBV15 NA TGTGCCACCAGCAGAGATCTTAATGTTGAGGGCAGGGGCCATGGCTACACCTTC CATSRDLNVEGRGHGYTF
TRBD1 TRBJ2-7 TRBV20-1 NA TGCAGTGCTGACAGGGGGCAACCCTACGAGCAGTACTTC CSADRGQPYEQYF
NA TRBJ1-2 TRBV29-1 few TGCAGCGTTGAAGGGGCAGGCGGGGGCTACACCTTC CSVEGAGGGYTF
NA TRBJ1-2 TRBV6-6 NA TGTGCCAGCAGTTACTCCCCCCGGGGGCGCAACTATGGCTACACCTTC CASSYSPRGRNYGYTF
NA TRBJ2-3 TRBV14 NA TGTGCCAGCAGCCAAGGTGAGGGAACAGATACGCAGTATTTT CASSQGEGTDTQYF
NA TRBJ1-2 TRBV29-1 few TGCAGCGTTGGCGTGGTGCCTAACTATGGCTACACCTTC CSVGVVPNYGYTF
TRBD1 TRBJ1-5 TRBV5-6 NA TGTGCCAGCATCCAGGACAGGCCCAATCAGCCCCAGCATTTT CASIQDRPNQPQHF
NA TRBJ2-7 TRBV2 NA TGTGCCAGCAGTGGAGAGGTTGAGCAGTACTTC CASSGEVEQYF
TRBD1 TRBJ2-4 TRBV4-2 few TGTGCCAGCAGCCCAGAAGATACAGGGGTCGGGACCAAAAACATTCAGTACTTC CASSPEDTGVGTKNIQYF
NA TRBJ2-1 TRBV2 NA TGTGCCAGCACCAACCGGGGTAATGAGCAGTTCTTC CASTNRGNEQFF
NA TRBJ2-5 TRBV5-1 NA TGCGCCAGCAGCCTCGAAGAGACCCTGTACTTC CASSLEETLYF
NA TRBJ1-5 TRBV5-5 few TGTGTCAGCAGCTTGGCGGGTAGCAATCAGCCCCAGCATTTT CVSSLAGSNQPQHF
TRBD2 TRBJ2-1 TRBV12-3/TRBV12-4 NA TGTGCCAGCACCCTGACTAGCGGGAGGGCCCGTGAGCAGTTCTTC CASTLTSGRAREQFF
TRBD2 TRBJ2-7 TRBV3-1 NA TGTGCCAGCAGCCCCACTAGCGGGGGGGCCTCCTACGAGCAGTACTTC CASSPTSGGASYEQYF
NA TRBJ1-1 TRBV5-1 NA TGCGCCAGCAGCCCCGGGGGGGGCAGGAACACTGAAGCTTTCTTT CASSPGGGRNTEAFF
TRBD2 TRBJ2-1 TRBV24-1 NA TGTGCCACCTCTCGGACTAGCGGGACAAAAGAGCAGTTCTTC CATSRTSGTKEQFF
TRBD1 TRBJ1-5 TRBV4-1 NA TGCGCCAGCAGCCCCACGGACAGGGGGATGAGCAATCAGCCCCAGCATTTT CASSPTDRGMSNQPQHF
TRBD2 TRBJ2-3 TRBV7-2 few TGTGCCAGCAGATTCAGCGGGAGTAGGACAGATACGCAGTATTTT CASRFSGSRTDTQYF
NA TRBJ1-2 TRBV12-3/TRBV12-4 many TGTGCCAGCAGTTTAGCAGGGTCGGGCTACACCTTC CASSLAGSGYTF
NA TRBJ2-5 TRBV20-1 few TGCAGTGCTAGAGACTGGGGGGACAATGAGCAGTACTTC CSARDWGDNEQYF
TRBD2 TRBJ2-3 TRBV7-2 few TGTGCCAGCAGCTTTTCCCCCCTAGCGGGGGGCAGCACAGATACGCAGTATTTT CASSFSPLAGGSTDTQYF
NA TRBJ2-5 TRBV3-1 NA TGTGCCAGTCAAACGGACTATAGGTCAAATCACCAAGAGACCCAGTACTTC CASQTDYRSNHQETQYF
NA TRBJ1-2 TRBV7-9 few TGTGCCAGCAGCTTACAGTCCCCGGGTATATCTGGCTACACCTTC CASSLQSPGISGYTF
TRBD2 TRBJ2-4 TRBV12-3/TRBV12-4 NA TGTGCCAGCAGCTTCTATGCAGCGGGAAAAAACATTCAGTACTTC CASSFYAAGKNIQYF
TRBD2 TRBJ2-7 TRBV20-1 few TGCAGTGCTAGAGCGACTAGCGGCATCTACGAGCAGTACTTC CSARATSGIYEQYF
TRBD2 TRBJ2-1 TRBV3-1 few TGTGCCAGCAGCCAAATCCCTACGGGGGGCAATGAGCAGTTCTTC CASSQIPTGGNEQFF